This T cell receptor (beta chain) was sequenced for a study of T cell repertoires in cytomegalovirus infection. Regarding the study as a whole: In two of eight donors, the top clonotype was HLA-C-restricted CMV-specific.

This clonotype showed up many times. The antigen remains undetermined. CDR1 is MRHNA, CDR2 SNTAGT, per germline. This CDR3 comprises 15 residues. With V trimmed by 4 bases and J by 8 bases, 8 bases remained unmatched. TCRdb passed the reads through MiXCR, listing each CDR3 protein once. The table has 150,000 to 200,000 distinct CDR3 sequences, roughly an eighth seen once; the top ten hold 25% to 30%. The sample comprised PBMCs. The chain employs TRBV6-4 and TRBJ2-1; TRBD2 matches 10 bases. The sequence came from a human donor in good health (CMV status not recorded). Some clones in this sample may be carry-over from other donors' samples. CDR3 amino acids: CASSVLAGAYDEQFF. CDR3 nucleotides: TGTGCCAGCAGTGTTCTAGCGGGAGCGTACGATGAGCAGTTCTTC.